A selection of T cell receptor beta chains follows, all from one sample in a study of identical twins. TCRdb passed the 5' RACE reads through MiXCR, listing each CDR3 protein once. The sample contains more than 1.5 million distinct CDR3 sequences, around 29% of which appear only once. Sequenced input: cord blood. These receptors all stem from a newborn girl in good health. CDR3s include the opening cysteine and the closing phenylalanine or tryptophan. The order of the fields is D gene, J gene, V gene, clone size, CDR3 protein, CDR3 DNA. The D gene is left open where the match is weak. Part of the rows lack a size; the others show once, few, many or a class for expanded clones.

TRBD1 | TRBJ1-2 | TRBV12-3/TRBV12-4 | - | CASSSGGTDTLYGYTF | TGTGCCAGCAGTTCGGGCGGGACAGATACCTTGTATGGCTACACCTTC
- | TRBJ2-1 | TRBV5-4 | once | CASSVTQGSGEQFF | TGTGCCAGCAGCGTGACTCAGGGCAGTGGTGAGCAGTTCTTC
TRBD2 | TRBJ2-7 | TRBV29-1 | many | CSASPGLGSYEQYF | TGCAGCGCCTCCCCCGGACTAGGATCCTACGAGCAGTACTTC
TRBD1 | TRBJ1-1 | TRBV28 | - | CAAGGEKNTEAFF | TGTGCCGCAGGGGGCGAGAAGAACACTGAAGCTTTCTTT
TRBD2 | TRBJ2-3 | TRBV5-6 | - | CASSLFLAGGTDTQYF | TGTGCCAGCAGCTTGTTCCTAGCGGGCGGCACAGATACGCAGTATTTT
TRBD2 | TRBJ2-7 | TRBV6-1 | - | CASSPQHSGGAHEQYF | TGTGCCAGCAGTCCTCAGCACTCCGGGGGGGCTCACGAGCAGTACTTC
- | TRBJ1-2 | TRBV13 | few | CASSFGRLYDYTF | TGTGCCAGCAGCTTCGGCAGACTCTATGACTACACCTTC
- | TRBJ1-1 | TRBV27 | - | CASSLSRANTAAFF | TGTGCCAGCAGTTTATCGCGGGCTAACACTGCAGCTTTCTTT
- | TRBJ1-5 | TRBV24-1 | few | CATQATGDGHQPQHF | TGTGCCACCCAGGCAACGGGGGACGGCCATCAGCCCCAGCATTTT
TRBD2 | TRBJ2-4 | TRBV3-1 | few | CASSQDRVAGVVKYF | TGTGCCAGCAGCCAAGATAGGGTAGCGGGGGTCGTTAAGTACTTC
- | TRBJ1-5 | TRBV7-2 | many | CASSRQSNQPQHF | TGTGCCAGCAGTCGACAGAGCAATCAGCCCCAGCATTTT
TRBD1 | TRBJ2-1 | TRBV27 | - | CASSLSGQGSFFYNEQFF | TGTGCCAGCAGTTTATCGGGACAGGGGTCCTTTTTCTACAATGAGCAGTTCTTC
- | TRBJ1-2 | TRBV20-1 | few | CSAKWYGYTF | TGCAGTGCTAAGTGGTATGGCTACACCTTC
- | TRBJ1-2 | TRBV7-9 | - | CASRGAAFYGYTF | TGTGCCAGCCGGGGGGCCGCCTTCTATGGCTACACCTTC
- | TRBJ2-3 | TRBV19 | - | CASSPWTARDTQYF | TGTGCCAGTAGTCCTTGGACGGCAAGGGATACGCAGTATTTT
- | TRBJ1-6 | TRBV14 | - | CASSPGLGSPPHF | TGTGCCAGCAGCCCAGGGTTGGGATCACCCCCCCACTTT
- | TRBJ2-3 | TRBV20-1 | - | CSASPRRDHTDTQYF | TGCAGTGCTAGCCCGCGGCGGGACCACACAGATACGCAGTATTTT
- | TRBJ2-7 | TRBV6-2/TRBV6-3 | many | CASRTVDLYEQYF | TGTGCCAGCAGAACGGTTGACCTCTACGAGCAGTACTTC
- | TRBJ2-5 | TRBV6-6 | once | CASSSPGGAETQYF | TGTGCCAGCAGTTCCCCTGGGGGTGCAGAGACCCAGTACTTC
- | TRBJ2-7 | TRBV4-2 | few | CASSPTPDYEQYF | TGTGCCAGCAGCCCCACCCCGGACTACGAGCAGTACTTC
- | TRBJ2-1 | TRBV24-1 | - | CATSVRGGEQFF | TGTGCCACGAGTGTTCGGGGAGGTGAGCAGTTCTTC
- | TRBJ1-1 | TRBV15 | - | CATKSWGVNTEAFF | TGTGCCACCAAGAGCTGGGGGGTGAACACTGAAGCTTTCTTT